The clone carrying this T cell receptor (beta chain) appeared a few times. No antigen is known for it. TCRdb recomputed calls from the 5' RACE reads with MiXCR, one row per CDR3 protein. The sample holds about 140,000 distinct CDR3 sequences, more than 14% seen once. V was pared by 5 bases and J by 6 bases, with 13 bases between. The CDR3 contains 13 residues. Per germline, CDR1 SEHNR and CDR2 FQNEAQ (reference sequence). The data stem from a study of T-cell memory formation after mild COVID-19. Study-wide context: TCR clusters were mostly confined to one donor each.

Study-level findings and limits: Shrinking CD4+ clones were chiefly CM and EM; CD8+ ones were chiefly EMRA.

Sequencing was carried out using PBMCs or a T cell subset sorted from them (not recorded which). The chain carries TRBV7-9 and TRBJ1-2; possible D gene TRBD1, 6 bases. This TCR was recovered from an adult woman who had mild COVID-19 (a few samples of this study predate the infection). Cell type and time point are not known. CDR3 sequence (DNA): TGTGCCAGCAGCCTGTCGGGGGACAATGGCTACACCTTC. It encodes CASSLSGDNGYTF.